The 24 T cell receptor beta chains reported below all come from one sample, sequenced in a study of T cell repertoires in cytomegalovirus infection. Their recognized antigens are unknown. TCRdb re-called the reads with MiXCR, one entry per CDR3 protein. Of 380,000 or so distinct CDR3 sequences listed, about a third are singletons. Sequenced here: cultured PBMCs, sampled from culture after CMV antigen stimulation. These receptors all stem from a human donor in good health (CMV status not recorded). Some clones in this sample may be carry-over from other donors' samples.

This clonotype came up a few times. The gene calls are TRBV19 and TRBJ1-5, with 9 bases aligning to TRBD1. Trimming at V came to 8 bases and at J to 7 bases, leaving 3 bases not matched to a gene. Germline assignment: CDR1 LNHDA and CDR2 SQIVND (reference sequence). The CDR3 sequence is 12 residues long. The CDR3 region is CASSDRGQPQHF. In DNA, the CDR3 is TGTGCCAGTTCGGACAGGGGACAGCCCCAGCATTTT.

The rearrangement joins TRBV11-2 to TRBJ2-1; D unclear. The CDR3 has 15 amino acids. V was trimmed by 1 base and J by 5 bases, leaving 12 bases between them. Germline V gene sequence: CDR1 SGHAT, CDR2 FQNNGV. The CDR3 region has the DNA TGTGCCAGCAGCTTAGGAACGCAGCCTAACAATGAGCAGTTCTTC. This gives the protein CASSLGTQPNNEQFF.

V and J are TRBV28 and TRBJ1-5; D remains ambiguous. CDR3 length: 16 residues. V dropped 3 bases and J dropped 2 bases, with 14 bases sitting between them. Germline V CDR1 and CDR2: MDHEN, SYDVKM. The DNA for the CDR3 is TGTGCCAGCAGTTTTCGTACCTACTATGGCAATCAGCCCCAGCATTTT. It yields the protein CASSFRTYYGNQPQHF.

This clonotype was seen more than once but under ten times. V is TRBV28 and J is TRBJ2-2; 10 positions agree with TRBD2. The CDR3 length is 17 residues. J lost 3 bases, V lost 9 bases, and 13 bases had no gene match. Germline CDR1 and CDR2: MDHEN and SYDVKM. Here the CDR3 reads CAREFWEREGHTGELFF. The CDR3 region has the DNA TGTGCCAGGGAATTCTGGGAGCGGGAGGGCCACACCGGGGAGCTGTTTTTT.

This clonotype was recorded a few times. CDR3 region: CASSRILAGLNTGELFF. CDR3 DNA: TGCGCCAGCAGCCGTATACTAGCGGGGCTGAACACCGGGGAGCTGTTTTTT. This chain joins TRBV4-1 and TRBJ2-2, with 10 bases matching TRBD2. The J segment lost 1 base and the V segment lost 4 bases, leaving 6 bases of the junction unmatched. Germline CDR1 reads MGHRA; CDR2 reads YSYEKL. This CDR3 comprises 17 residues.

This rearrangement joins TRBV6-2 or TRBV6-3 to TRBJ2-5, with a weak D call TRBD2 (6 bases). Germline loops: CDR1 MNHEY, CDR2 SVGEGT. The germline V and J ends were trimmed by 6 bases and 5 bases, with 22 bases remaining between them. The CDR3 runs to 16 residues. The CDR3 loop is CASSQRDSSFLETQYF. CDR3 nucleotides: TGTGCCAGCAGCCAACGGGACTCGTCCTTTTTGGAGACCCAGTACTTC.

DNA of the CDR3: TGTGCCAGCAGTACCGGGACTACCACTAGCACAGATACGCAGTATTTT. Its translation: CASSTGTTTSTDTQYF. The chain uses TRBV12-3 or TRBV12-4 and TRBJ2-3; TRBD2 matches at 7 bases. The CDR3 consists of 16 residues. V lost 5 bases and J lost 0; bases outside the gene matches: 8.

The genes are TRBV19 and TRBJ2-3; perhaps D is TRBD1 or TRBD2 (5 bases each). The CDR3 is made up of 14 amino acids. V lost 10 bases to trimming and J lost 4 bases, with 18 bases between them. Germline values: CDR1 LNHDA, CDR2 SQIVND (reference sequence). The CDR3 spells CATRPPGRADTQYF. The DNA of the CDR3 is TGTGCCACCCGACCCCCGGGGCGGGCAGATACGCAGTATTTT.

V gene TRBV29-1 combines with J gene TRBJ2-1; perhaps TRBD1 as D (5 bases). The germline CDR1 and CDR2 sequences are SQVTM and ANQGSEA. Trimming removed 5 bases at V and 0 bases at J, with 17 bases between. CDR3 size: 16 residues. The CDR3 protein is CSVKPTAEGSYNEQFF. DNA of the CDR3: TGCAGCGTTAAACCGACAGCCGAAGGCTCCTACAATGAGCAGTTCTTC.

This clonotype turned up a few times. This chain links TRBV24-1 with TRBJ2-1; D possibly corresponds to TRBD2 (6 bases). Germline loops: CDR1 KGHDR, CDR2 SFDVKD. Trimming shortened V by 4 bases and J by 6 bases, and 24 bases separated the two germline ends. This CDR3 contains 18 residues. CDR3 residues: CATSDLPGAIRAPNEQFF. The DNA of the CDR3 is TGTGCCACCAGTGACCTCCCGGGAGCAATACGAGCTCCCAATGAGCAGTTCTTC.

A few counts support this clonotype. The chain employs TRBV6-5 and TRBJ1-2; D call uncertain. There are 13 residues in the CDR3. The V end was cut by 2 bases, the J end by 8 bases, with 12 bases between. Germline CDR1 is MNHEY and CDR2 is SVGAGI. CDR3 sequence: CASSYAQISGYTF. The CDR3 nucleotides read TGTGCCAGCAGTTACGCACAGATTTCGGGCTACACCTTC.

The chain joins TRBV28 to TRBJ2-7; TRBD1 is a possible D gene (6 bases). This CDR3 spans 14 amino acids. Germline V CDR1 and CDR2: MDHEN, SYDVKM. Trimming shortened V by 2 bases and J by 9 bases, and 17 bases separated the two germline ends. Here the CDR3 DNA reads TGTGCCAGCAGTTTACACAGGGACCCCGTTGGGCAGTACTTC. Protein product: CASSLHRDPVGQYF. The entire variable domain, with the rest obtained from reference TRBV28 and TRBJ2-7, is as follows: DVKVTQSSRYLVKRTGEKVFLECVQDMDHENMFWYRQDPGLGLRLIYFSYDVKMKEKGDIPEGYSVSREKKERFSLILESASTNQTSMYLCASSLHRDPVGQYFGPGTRLTVT.

Written as DNA, the CDR3 is TGTGCCAGCAGCCCTTGGAGGGGGCAAGAGACCCAGTACTTC. This codes for CASSPWRGQETQYF. The rearrangement uses TRBV7-8 and TRBJ2-5; D assignment may be TRBD1 or TRBD2 (6 bases each). The germline V gene has CDR1 SGHVS and CDR2 FQNEAQ. V shed 5 bases and J shed 2 bases, with 12 bases lying between them. The CDR3 has 14 amino acids.

This clonotype showed up just a few times. The chain carries TRBV12-3 or TRBV12-4 and TRBJ2-2; a possible D gene is TRBD1 (5 bases). V lost 3 bases and J 0 bases, leaving 17 bases between the germline ends. This CDR3 spans 18 amino acids. The CDR3 protein is CASSFRGLHFANTGELFF. CDR3 bases: TGTGCCAGCAGTTTTAGGGGCCTACATTTCGCGAACACCGGGGAGCTGTTTTTT.

This clonotype was counted between two and nine times. The gene calls are TRBV7-3 and TRBJ2-1; tentative D call: TRBD1 (6 bases). Trimming left V 5 bases short and J 7 bases short, with 18 bases between. The CDR3 loop spans 15 amino acids. Per the germline V gene, CDR1 is SGHTA and CDR2 is FQGTGA. The CDR3 DNA follows: TGTGCCAGCAGCCCCTACACAGGGTTTCCTAATGAGCAGTTCTTC. Translation gives CASSPYTGFPNEQFF.

This clonotype occurred many times. The chain combines TRBV12-3 or TRBV12-4 with TRBJ2-3; a possible D gene is TRBD1 (5 bases). The CDR3 covers 15 residues. The V end was cut by 0 bases, the J end by 4 bases, with 11 bases between. The CDR3 DNA follows: TGTGCCAGCAGTTTAGCGGTCTGGGGCGCAGATACGCAGTATTTT. Its protein product is CASSLAVWGADTQYF.

The chain carries TRBV9 and TRBJ1-2; 12 nucleotides line up with TRBD1. The CDR3 sequence is 16 residues long. The ends lost 2 bases at V and 9 bases at J; junction bases unmatched: 11. Per the germline V gene, CDR1 is SGDLS and CDR2 is YYNGEE. CDR3 in amino acids: CASSVGTGGEKQRYTF. Written as DNA, the CDR3 is TGTGCCAGCAGCGTGGGGACAGGGGGCGAGAAACAGCGCTACACCTTC.

The V call is TRBV6-2 or TRBV6-3, the J call TRBJ2-1; 9 nucleotides agree with TRBD2. With 11 bases clipped from V and 0 bases from J, the junction kept 17 bases outside the gene matches. The CDR3 is 18 residues long. Germline V CDR1 and CDR2: MNHEY, SVGEGT. CDR3 DNA: TGTGCCGGAGGTGGAGTAGCGGGAGAAATCCTCTCCTACAATGAGCAGTTCTTC. Amino acids: CAGGGVAGEILSYNEQFF.

This clonotype has more than one count but fewer than ten. The chain is built from TRBV7-9 and TRBJ1-2; D perhaps matches TRBD1 (5 bases). This CDR3 is 13 amino acids long. Germline V gives CDR1 SEHNR, CDR2 FQNEAQ (reference sequence). Between the trimmed V and J ends, which lost 5 bases and 2 bases, there was a span of 9 bases. CDR3 amino acids: CASSMGLNYGYTF. CDR3 DNA: TGTGCCAGCAGCATGGGACTCAACTATGGCTACACCTTC.

The rearrangement uses TRBV7-9 and TRBJ2-7; weak D call: TRBD2 (6 bases). The germline gives CDR1 SEHNR, CDR2 FQNEAQ (reference sequence). CDR3 length: 14 amino acids. The V end lost 4 bases, the J end lost 3 bases, and 13 bases lay between the germline ends. This CDR3 is CASSYSGSHYEQYF. CDR3 bases: TGTGCCAGCAGCTATAGCGGATCTCACTACGAGCAGTACTTC.

This clonotype was detected only a few times. This chain links TRBV20-1 with TRBJ2-1; D uncertain. V was clipped by 5 bases and J by 6 bases, with 20 bases between them. Germline lookup yields CDR1 DFQATT and CDR2 SNEGSKA (reference sequence). This CDR3 spans 15 amino acids. In DNA form, the CDR3 reads TGCAGTGCTCGACCCTCTGGACGGGTCTCCAATGAGCAGTTCTTC. Residues: CSARPSGRVSNEQFF.

A few counts support this clonotype. The chain carries TRBV7-4 and TRBJ2-5; the D gene could be TRBD1 or TRBD2 (5 bases each). V was shortened by 3 bases and J by 1 base, with 9 bases between the two germline ends. Germline V CDR1 and CDR2: SGHVT, SQSDAQ. The CDR3 is 14 amino acids. The CDR3 is CASSFTGAQETQYF. The CDR3 region has the DNA TGTGCCAGCAGCTTCACCGGGGCCCAAGAGACCCAGTACTTC.

This clonotype appeared a few times. The J gene is TRBJ1-2, the V gene TRBV6-1; D is undetermined. With 4 bases removed from V and 1 base from J, the gap between germline ends came to 7 bases. Germline V lookup: CDR1 MNHNS, CDR2 SASEGT. This CDR3 spans 13 amino acids. In nucleotides, the CDR3 is TGTGCCAGCAGTGGGGAGAGTAACTATGGCTACACCTTC. Its protein is CASSGESNYGYTF.

This sequence joins TRBV10-3 and TRBJ2-1, with 12 bases matching TRBD2. V lost 3 bases and J lost 8; bases outside the gene matches: 11. The germline V gene encodes CDR1 ENHRY and CDR2 SYGVKD. CDR3 length: 17 residues. This chain's CDR3 is CAISEDGLAGPGDEQFF. CDR3 nucleotides: TGTGCCATCAGTGAAGACGGACTAGCGGGACCTGGGGATGAGCAGTTCTTC.